This T cell receptor (beta chain) was documented in a study of T-cell reconstitution after alpha-beta-depleted transplantation in children. Study outcomes and limitations: Two months or so post-transplant, alpha-beta T cells reportedly derived from several hundred expanded graft clones.

This sample's TCRbeta library carried unique molecular identifier barcodes. TCRdb re-called the PCR reads with MiXCR, one entry per CDR3 protein. The table has 300,000 or so distinct CDR3 sequences, roughly 21% seen once. This clonotype was recorded only once. What it binds is unknown. This CDR3 is 16 amino acids long. The sequence derives from a male patient between 5 and 17 years old who had a stem cell transplant for acute lymphoblastic leukemia, so the T cells may come from the graft donor. The V and J genes are TRBV21-1 and TRBJ2-2; TRBD1, as called in the table, went unchecked against the DNA. TRBV21-1 is a pseudogene locus. The input for sequencing was PBMCs, mostly from graft donor cells, taken 180 days after TCRalphabeta/CD19-depleted stem cell transplant. The CDR3 spells CASSKGTGANTGELFF. CDR3 sequence (DNA): TGTGCCAGCAGCAAAGGGACAGGCGCGAACACCGGGGAGCTGTTTTTT.